The subject of this entry is one T cell receptor (beta chain). Its antigen is still unknown. The sample is drawn from a study of CD8 T cells in Susac syndrome. Regarding the study as a whole: The study conceded that relatively few individuals underwent its TCR sequencing and HLA analysis.

Random hexamers primed reverse transcription of 0.5 to 1 ug RNA. TCR beta CDR3 was amplified by immunoSEQ covering 54 Vbeta and 13 Jbeta. TCRdb reprocessed the immunoSEQ multiplex PCR reads with MiXCR, giving one entry per CDR3 protein. The profile covers more than 200,000 distinct CDR3 sequences, with about 93% appearing a single time and roughly 0.13% taken by the ten largest. The CDR3 extends over 13 amino acids. Germline assignment: CDR1 KGHDR and CDR2 SFDVKD. Trimming stripped 1 base from V and 13 bases from J, with 15 bases between. Relapsing-remitting disease, either stable or active, was present in the treatment-naive patients who were the multiple sclerosis controls. Negative isolation was used for CD8+ and CD4+ T cells, and FACS enrichment was applied to TEMRA cells.

Sequenced material: CD8+ T cells from PBMCs. The gene calls are TRBV24-1 and TRBJ1-1, with D possibly TRBD1 on 6 matching bases. The clonotype comes from a human donor with multiple sclerosis. CDR3 in amino acids: CATSDFRTGTFFF. The CDR3 nucleotides are TGTGCCACCAGTGATTTCCGGACCGGGACATTTTTCTTT.